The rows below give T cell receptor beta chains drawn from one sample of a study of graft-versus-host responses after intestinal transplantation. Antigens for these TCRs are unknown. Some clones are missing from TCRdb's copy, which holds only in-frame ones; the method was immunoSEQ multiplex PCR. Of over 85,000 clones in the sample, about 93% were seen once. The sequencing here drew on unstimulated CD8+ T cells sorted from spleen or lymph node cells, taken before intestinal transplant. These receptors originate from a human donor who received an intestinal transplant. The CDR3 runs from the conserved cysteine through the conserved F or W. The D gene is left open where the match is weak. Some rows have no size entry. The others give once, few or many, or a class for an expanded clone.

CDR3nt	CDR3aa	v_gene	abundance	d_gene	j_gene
TGTGCCAGCAGTCAAGCGCCCCCGGGACAAGGCTACGAGCAGTACTTC	CASSQAPPGQGYEQYF	TRBV27	NA	NA	TRBJ2-7
TGTGCCATCAGGGCTACGGGGACAGACGCCTTGCTGGAAGCTTTCTTT	CAIRATGTDALLEAFF	TRBV19	NA	TRBD1	TRBJ1-1
TGTGCCAGCAGCCCCGGGGTTGGGAGCAATCAGCCCCAGCATTTT	CASSPGVGSNQPQHF	TRBV7-6	NA	NA	TRBJ1-5
TGTGCCAGCAGTTTATCCCTAGCGGGATCCCACTACGAGCAGTACTTC	CASSLSLAGSHYEQYF	TRBV28	NA	TRBD2	TRBJ2-7
TGTGCCAGCAGCTTTTCGGGTAGGAACACTGAAGCTTTCTTT	CASSFSGRNTEAFF	TRBV7-8	NA	NA	TRBJ1-1
TGTGCCAGCAGCTCAGGACTAGCGGGTGATACGCAGTATTTT	CASSSGLAGDTQYF	TRBV7-3	NA	TRBD2	TRBJ2-3
TGTGCCAGCAGTGTAGCGGGAGGGCATGTAAGCACAGATACGCAGTATTTT	CASSVAGGHVSTDTQYF	TRBV27	NA	TRBD2	TRBJ2-3
TGCGCCAGCAGCCAAGGTGAAGGGGGCAGCTATGGCTACACCTTC	CASSQGEGGSYGYTF	TRBV4-1	once	TRBD1	TRBJ1-2
TGTGCCAGCAGTGAAGCCACCCGGTCATATGCAGATACGCAGTATTTT	CASSEATRSYADTQYF	TRBV6-1	NA	NA	TRBJ2-3
TGTGCCAGCAGCTTAGGGGCATCCGCTGAAGCTTTCTTT	CASSLGASAEAFF	TRBV7-9	few	NA	TRBJ1-1
TGTGCCAGCAGCTTAGTGGGCCCCTACAATGAGCAGTTCTTC	CASSLVGPYNEQFF	TRBV7-8	NA	NA	TRBJ2-1
TGTGCCAGCAGGGTAACAGGGGATAGCAATCAGCCCCAGCATTTT	CASRVTGDSNQPQHF	TRBV6-1	NA	TRBD1	TRBJ1-5
TGTGCCAGTCATACCGGGGAGCTGTTTTTT	CASHTGELFF	TRBV19	NA	NA	TRBJ2-2
TGTGCCAGCAGGGCAGGGTTTGGGGGCGAAGCTTTCTTT	CASRAGFGGEAFF	TRBV27	NA	NA	TRBJ1-1
TGCAGCGTTGGAGGCGAAAACACAGATACGCAGTATTTT	CSVGGENTDTQYF	TRBV29-1	once	NA	TRBJ2-3
TGTGCCAGCAGCTTAATGGGACAGGGGTACCAAGAGACCCAGTACTTC	CASSLMGQGYQETQYF	TRBV11-2	NA	TRBD1	TRBJ2-5
TGTGCCAGCACCGAGGGTCTAGCGGGAGGAAGGGAGACCCAGTACTTC	CASTEGLAGGRETQYF	TRBV7-9	NA	TRBD2	TRBJ2-5
TGTGCCAGTAGTATAGGTAGCGGGGGCAGTGAGACCCAGTACTTC	CASSIGSGGSETQYF	TRBV19	NA	TRBD2	TRBJ2-5
TGTGCCAGTAGTGTAGCGGGATCTTCCTACGAGCAGTACTTC	CASSVAGSSYEQYF	TRBV19	NA	TRBD2	TRBJ2-7
TGTGCCAGCAGCTTAGCGCTGGGGGCTGCTGAAGCTTTCTTT	CASSLALGAAEAFF	TRBV7-9	NA	NA	TRBJ1-1
TGTGCCAGCAGTTTATCCGGAGTTAGCTCCTACAATGAGCAGTTCTTC	CASSLSGVSSYNEQFF	TRBV27	NA	NA	TRBJ2-1
TGTGCCAGCAGCCCGACAGTGAGCTCCTACGAGCAGTACTTC	CASSPTVSSYEQYF	TRBV7-2	NA	NA	TRBJ2-7
TGTGCCAGACACGGACTAGTTTCTAACGAGCAGTACTTC	CARHGLVSNEQYF	TRBV19	NA	TRBD2	TRBJ2-7
TGTGCCAGCAGCGGAGGGACAGCAAAGAACACCGGGGAGCTGTTTTTT	CASSGGTAKNTGELFF	TRBV9	once	TRBD1	TRBJ2-2
TGTGCCAGCAGTGAAGTGCCCGGCGGGGGAATAGCCTACGAGCAGTACTTC	CASSEVPGGGIAYEQYF	TRBV2	few	TRBD2	TRBJ2-7
TGTGCCAGTAGTACACTTGGGGCTAGCGGAGCCCCCTACGAGCAGTACTTC	CASSTLGASGAPYEQYF	TRBV19	NA	TRBD2	TRBJ2-7
TGTGCCAGCAGCATAGCGGGCTCCCTCCAAGAGACCCAGTACTTC	CASSIAGSLQETQYF	TRBV7-2	NA	TRBD2	TRBJ2-5
TGCGCCAGCAGCCAAGATATACCGGGGATGGTGAACACCGGGGAGCTGTTTTTT	CASSQDIPGMVNTGELFF	TRBV4-1	NA	NA	TRBJ2-2
TGTGCCAGCAGCACTCCAGGGGGAAACACTGAAGCTTTCTTT	CASSTPGGNTEAFF	TRBV5-5	NA	TRBD1	TRBJ1-1
TGTGCCAGCAGACAGGGGCGTCATGGCTACACCTTC	CASRQGRHGYTF	TRBV5-8	NA	TRBD1	TRBJ1-2
TGTGCCAGCAGCTTATTGGGACTAGGGGACAATGAGCAGTTCTTC	CASSLLGLGDNEQFF	TRBV7-9	NA	TRBD2	TRBJ2-1
TGTGCCAGCAGCTTGGTCTTCGGGGAGCTGTTTTTT	CASSLVFGELFF	TRBV5-5	NA	NA	TRBJ2-2
TGTGCCAGCAGCGGACCTCCGGGAAACGACACCGGGGAGCTGTTTTTT	CASSGPPGNDTGELFF	TRBV9	NA	NA	TRBJ2-2
TGTGCCAGCAGCGTAAGGAGCGGGGGGGCCGGGACCCAGTACTTC	CASSVRSGGAGTQYF	TRBV9	NA	TRBD2	TRBJ2-5
TGCGCCAGCAGCTTGTACGCAGGGGGGAAAAACGGGGAGCTGTTTTTT	CASSLYAGGKNGELFF	TRBV5-1	NA	NA	TRBJ2-2
TGTGCCAGCAGAGGGGAAAACAATGAGCAGTTCTTC	CASRGENNEQFF	TRBV6-5	NA	NA	TRBJ2-1
TGTGCCAGCAGCCCTACAAGGGGAGCGGGCGAGACCCAGTACTTC	CASSPTRGAGETQYF	TRBV9	NA	NA	TRBJ2-5
TGTGCCAGCAGTTTGGGGACTAGCGGCACAGATACGCAGTATTTT	CASSLGTSGTDTQYF	TRBV27	NA	TRBD2	TRBJ2-3
TGCGCCAGCAGCCCAGGACTAGCCTACGAGCAGTACTTC	CASSPGLAYEQYF	TRBV4-3	NA	TRBD2	TRBJ2-7
TGTGCCAGCAGCAACGGACAGGGGCGATCCTACGAGCAGTACTTC	CASSNGQGRSYEQYF	TRBV7-6	NA	TRBD1	TRBJ2-7
TGCGCCAGCAGCCAAGTCGGGAGCGTAGGAAACGAGCAGTACTTC	CASSQVGSVGNEQYF	TRBV4-1	NA	NA	TRBJ2-7
TGTGCCAGCAGTGAAGTTGGCGGTCGTGGGGATACGCAGTATTTT	CASSEVGGRGDTQYF	TRBV2	NA	NA	TRBJ2-3
TGTGCCAGCAGCCCCCCTCGCCAAGAGACCCAGTACTTC	CASSPPRQETQYF	TRBV7-9	once	NA	TRBJ2-5
TGTGCCAGCAGTGAAGCTCACCTACGGGAGGGGGGCACTGAAGCTTTCTTT	CASSEAHLREGGTEAFF	TRBV6-1	once	NA	TRBJ1-1
TGTGCCAGTAGTGCCAGCCAGGGGGCATACGAGCAGTACTTC	CASSASQGAYEQYF	TRBV19	few	TRBD1	TRBJ2-7
TGTGCCAGCAGCTCCGACAGGGTGTCGTGGAACACTGAAGCTTTCTTT	CASSSDRVSWNTEAFF	TRBV7-8	NA	TRBD1	TRBJ1-1
TGTGCCAGCAGTTTTGGCGAGGAGTACGAGCAGTACTTC	CASSFGEEYEQYF	TRBV27	NA	NA	TRBJ2-7
TGTGCCAGCAGTTTATCGCCGGGGGGGCAAGAGACCCAGTACTTC	CASSLSPGGQETQYF	TRBV27	once	TRBD2	TRBJ2-5
TGCAGCGTGGCGGATGGCTACACCTTC	CSVADGYTF	TRBV29-1	once	NA	TRBJ1-2
TGTGCCAGCAGCAAAGAATCGGCAGGGACACCTTACGAGCAGTACTTC	CASSKESAGTPYEQYF	TRBV21-1	NA	NA	TRBJ2-7
TGTGCCAGCAGCTTATTATTAGGGGATACCGGGGAGCTGTTTTTT	CASSLLLGDTGELFF	TRBV7-8	once	NA	TRBJ2-2